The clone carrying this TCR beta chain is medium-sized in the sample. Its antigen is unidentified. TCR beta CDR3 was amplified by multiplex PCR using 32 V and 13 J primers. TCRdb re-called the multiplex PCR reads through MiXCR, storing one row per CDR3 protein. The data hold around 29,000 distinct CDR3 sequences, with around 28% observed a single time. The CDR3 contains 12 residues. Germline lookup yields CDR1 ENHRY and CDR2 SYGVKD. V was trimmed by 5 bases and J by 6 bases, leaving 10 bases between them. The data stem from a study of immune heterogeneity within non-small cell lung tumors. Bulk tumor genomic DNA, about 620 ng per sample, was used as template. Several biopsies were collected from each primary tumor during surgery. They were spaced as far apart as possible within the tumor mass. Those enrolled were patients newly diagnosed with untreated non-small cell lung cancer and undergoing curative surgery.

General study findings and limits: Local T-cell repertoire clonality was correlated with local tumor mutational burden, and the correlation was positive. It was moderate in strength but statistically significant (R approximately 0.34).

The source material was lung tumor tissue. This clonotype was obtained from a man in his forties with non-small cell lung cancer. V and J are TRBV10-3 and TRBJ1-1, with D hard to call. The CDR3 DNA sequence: TGTGCCATCAGTAGATCTTACGCTGAAGCTTTCTTT. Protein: CAISRSYAEAFF.